Sequencing of this T cell receptor beta chain was carried out in a study of CD8 T cells in Susac syndrome. An input of 0.5 to 1 ug of RNA was subjected to reverse transcription using random hexamers. Via MiXCR, TCRdb re-called the immunoSEQ multiplex PCR reads, giving one row per CDR3 protein. Among 200,000 or so distinct CDR3 sequences listed, 80% to 95% were seen once. J gave up 7 bases and V 5 bases, and 2 bases lay outside the gene matches. The CDR3 length is 12 residues. Germline-derived CDR1 and CDR2 are SGHNT and YYREEE (reference sequence). The source is a human donor with multiple sclerosis. Source material: CD8+ T cells from PBMCs. The chain has TRBV5-4 and TRBJ2-2, with 7 bases fitting TRBD2. In DNA form, the CDR3 reads TGTGCCAGCAGTCCGGGGGGCGGGGAGCTGTTTTTT. It encodes CASSPGGGELFF.